Included here is one TCR beta chain sequence, with context. Its antigen is not known. Trimming took 4 bases from V and 6 from J, leaving 13 bases between them. The germline V gene encodes CDR1 MNHNS and CDR2 SASEGT. This CDR3 is built from 13 residues. Use of 60 Vbeta and 13 Jbeta primers characterized the PCR. The method was immunoSEQ multiplex PCR; TCRdb's version includes in-frame clones alone and lacks a portion of them. The sample holds fewer than 250,000 clones; 70% to 85% are singletons and the top ten take around 0.2%. This sample was taken from a study of cytomegalovirus exposure and HLA in healthy donors. At the level of the study: An earlier analysis identified 117 million unique TCR beta sequences in approximately 170 million T cells. Approximately 85 million unique TCRs from HLA-typed donors were held in an early data release. General study results and limits: Later work showed greater clonal expansion in HLA-associated TCR beta chains than in equally common others. The authors excluded some V segments, including TRBV6-2 and TRBV6-3, as indistinguishable.

The rearrangement joins TRBV6-1 to TRBJ2-7, with D tentatively TRBD1 (6 bases). Sequenced: PBMCs. This receptor was identified in a girl aged 2-9 years in good health and CMV-seronegative. The CDR3 here is CASSANRVGEQYF. The CDR3 nucleotides are TGTGCCAGCAGTGCTAACAGGGTAGGCGAGCAGTACTTC.